The 4 T cell receptor beta chains below were found in one sample sequenced in a study of blood T cells in healthy people across ages. Through a sample-barcoded 5' primer and a J-beta primer mix, a second PCR was run for 7 to 11 cycles. In TCRdb, the 5' RACE reads were re-called with MiXCR into one record per CDR3 protein. The sample lists about 1.8 million distinct CDR3 sequences, about 50% seen once, with roughly 2.1% in the top ten. Sequencing input: blood. The source of these receptors is a woman between 40 and 50 years old in good health.

This clonotype was detected a few times. V gene TRBV5-5 combines with J gene TRBJ2-7; no clear D. This CDR3 spans 16 amino acids. Between the trimmed V and J ends, which lost 0 bases and 0 bases, there was a span of 13 bases. Germline loops: CDR1 SGHKS, CDR2 YYEKEE (reference sequence). This chain's CDR3 is CASSLADTLFSYEQYF. The CDR3 DNA reads TGTGCCAGCAGCTTGGCTGACACTCTGTTCTCCTACGAGCAGTACTTC.

The chain recombines TRBV29-1 with TRBJ2-6; 10 nucleotides align to TRBD2. CDR1 and CDR2 (germline): SQVTM, ANQGSEA. The trim removed 5 bases at V and 0 bases at J, leaving 7 bases unmatched. CDR3 length: 17 residues. The CDR3 sequence: CSVLRTSGNSGANVLTF. DNA for the CDR3: TGCAGCGTTTTAAGGACTAGCGGAAACTCTGGGGCCAACGTCCTGACTTTC.

In this sample, this clonotype turned up a few times. The chain carries TRBV5-1 and TRBJ2-1; D possibly corresponds to TRBD1 (7 bases). The CDR3 spans 15 residues. V was pared by 2 bases and J by 9 bases, with 18 bases between. CDR1 is SGHRS and CDR2 is YFSETQ in the germline V gene. The CDR3 DNA reads as TGCGCCAGCAGCTTAGAGGGGGCACGGCGGGGTGAGCAGTTCTTC. This gives the protein CASSLEGARRGEQFF.

The chain couples TRBV2 to TRBJ2-3, with 10 bases that match TRBD2. The CDR3 is 15 residues long. The V gene end was trimmed by 7 bases and the J gene end by 3 bases; junction bases not matched to a gene: 7. CDR1 is SNHLY and CDR2 is FYNNEI in the germline V gene. The CDR3 DNA reads TGTGCCAGCACCGCTCAGCGGGGGGGGACAGATACGCAGTATTTT. Translation: CASTAQRGGTDTQYF.